These 24 T cell receptor beta chains were all obtained from the same sample, sequenced in a study of T-cell reconstitution after alpha-beta-depleted transplantation in children (dated by TCRdb to 2016 to 2017). Library generation was performed with PCR. The instrument was an Illumina HiSeq 2500. Molecular barcoding was employed in the preparation of TCR libraries, with unique molecular identifiers being used to normalize TCRbeta repertoire quantification. TCRdb redid the processing of the public reads, applying fastp at Q25 and MiXCR, and retained in-frame beta chains. Each CDR3 protein gets just one entry, which takes the most common genes and DNA from the rows behind it. For this sample there are more than 150,000 distinct CDR3 sequences; about 14% appear just once. The ten most abundant clones make up about 12% of the sample. The specimen comprised PBMCs from the stem cell graft donor, sampled from the stem cell graft. These receptors were obtained from a human donor who donated a stem cell graft to a child with acute lymphoblastic leukemia.

Many counts were recorded for this clonotype. This chain joins TRBV7-2 and TRBJ2-1; D is ambiguous. The V end was cut by 5 bases, the J end by 9 bases, with 11 bases between. CDR3 length equals 12 residues. CDR1 and CDR2 (germline): SGHTA, FQGNSA. The CDR3 nucleotides are TGTGCCAGCAGCCCCCGGTTCGGTGAGCAGTTCTTC. This encodes CASSPRFGEQFF.

This clonotype has a count of ten or more. This chain uses TRBV5-6 with TRBJ2-3; 10 bases are a match to TRBD2. Per the germline V gene, CDR1 is SGHDT and CDR2 is YYEEEE. This CDR3 is built from 16 residues. The V segment lost 3 bases and the J segment 11 bases; nucleotides outside the gene matches: 15. The CDR3 sequence: CASSSSELQLAGLQYF. CDR3 bases: TGTGCCAGCAGCTCCTCTGAACTTCAACTAGCGGGATTGCAGTATTTT.

This clonotype has ten or more counts. Germline is not matched at one junction end, which may reflect a read error. The chain combines TRBV7-7 with TRBJ2-3; TRBD1 might be the D (6 bases). The CDR3 covers 17 residues. Germline V gene data show CDR1 as SSHAT and CDR2 as FNYEAQ (reference sequence). CDR3 nucleotides: TGTGCTAGCAGCCCCTATACGACAGGCACCAGCACAGATACGCAGTATTTT. Residues: CASSPYTTGTSTDTQYF.

This clonotype was found many times. The chain carries TRBV20-1 and TRBJ1-6; the D gene is possibly TRBD1 (5 bases). Per germline, CDR1 DFQATT and CDR2 SNEGSKA (reference sequence). The CDR3 has 17 amino acids. Trimming took 2 bases from V and 0 from J, leaving 14 bases between them. DNA of the CDR3: TGCAGTGCTAGACCCAGGGTGGGGAGCTCCTATAATTCACCCCTCCACTTT. Translated, it gives CSARPRVGSSYNSPLHF.

This chain joins TRBV12-3 or TRBV12-4 and TRBJ2-7; 7 bases align to TRBD2. CDR3 size: 16 residues. V gave up 6 bases and J gave up 0 bases; unmatched junction bases: 11. CDR3 protein: CASSHPSGTASYEQYF. The DNA of the CDR3 is TGTGCCAGCAGCCACCCTAGCGGTACGGCCTCCTACGAGCAGTACTTC.

This clonotype was counted many times. CDR3 loop: CSVGGQDQPQHF. The DNA of the CDR3 is TGCAGCGTGGGGGGACAAGATCAGCCCCAGCATTTT. The chain uses TRBV29-1 and TRBJ1-5; weak D call: TRBD1 (6 bases). CDR1 SQVTM and CDR2 ANQGSEA come from the germline V gene. This CDR3 is 12 amino acids long. The V gene lost 6 bases and the J gene lost 5 bases, with 11 bases spanning the gap.

The chain carries TRBV28 and TRBJ2-1; the D gene is possibly TRBD2 (5 bases). The CDR3 has 13 residues. The V gene's germline CDR1 is MDHEN and CDR2 SYDVKM. The V end was cut by 7 bases, the J end by 9 bases, with 16 bases between. This chain's CDR3 is CASILKAGSEQFF. The CDR3 DNA sequence: TGTGCCAGCATCCTAAAGGCGGGCAGTGAGCAGTTCTTC.

Note on this clonotype: This may be a read error, as it is one base from a much larger clone. V is TRBV12-3 or TRBV12-4 and J is TRBJ2-2; D is perhaps TRBD2 (5 bases). Deletions cut 7 bases from V and 6 bases from J, with 9 bases between. The CDR3 is 12 amino acids. The CDR3 region has the DNA TGTGCCAGCATACTAGAGGCCGGGGAGCTGTTTTTT. Translated, it gives CASILEAGELFF.

This clonotype was seen more than once but under ten times. J is TRBJ2-4 and V is TRBV11-1, with 7 bases aligning to TRBD1. V lost 4 bases to trimming and J lost 2 bases; unmatched junction nucleotides: 14. In germline, CDR1 is SGHAT, CDR2 FQDESV (reference sequence). This CDR3 is built from 18 residues. The CDR3 sequence: CASSSRPKGAVSKNIQYF. In nucleotides, the CDR3 is TGTGCCAGCAGCTCGCGACCCAAGGGGGCTGTATCCAAAAACATTCAGTACTTC. Variable domain in full (rest from reference TRBV11-1 and TRBJ2-4): EAEVAQSPRYKITEKSQAVAFWCDPISGHATLYWYRQILGQGPELLVQFQDESVVDDSQLPKDRFSAERLKGVDSTLKIQPAELGDSAMYLCASSSRPKGAVSKNIQYFGAGTRLSVL.

This clonotype appeared many times. The germline gene is not matched at one end of the junction; a read error may be the cause. The V gene is TRBV30, the J gene TRBJ2-7, with D perhaps being TRBD1 or TRBD2 (6 bases each). The CDR3 contains 11 residues. The germline CDR1 and CDR2 sequences are GTSNPN and SVGIG (reference sequence). The CDR3 bases are TGTGCCTGGATTAGAGACAGGAGGGCTAAGTTC. It encodes CAWIRDRRAKF.

The V and J genes are TRBV28 and TRBJ2-4, with D perhaps TRBD1 or TRBD2 (5 bases each). V lost 2 bases and J lost 1, with 9 bases in between. This CDR3 spans 15 amino acids. CDR1 and CDR2 (germline): MDHEN, SYDVKM. Here the CDR3 reads CASSLGGHAKNIQYF. CDR3 bases: TGTGCCAGCAGTTTAGGGGGTCACGCCAAAAACATTCAGTACTTC.

Concerning this clonotype: Just one base apart from a much larger clone, this may be a read error. V gene TRBV6-2 or TRBV6-3 combines with J gene TRBJ2-2, with unresolved D. This CDR3 has 17 amino acids. Per the germline V gene, CDR1 is MNHEY and CDR2 is SVGEGT. V lost 0 bases and J 4 bases, leaving 15 bases between the germline ends. CDR3 in amino acids: CASSYSIGPASTGELFF. In DNA, the CDR3 is TGTGCCAGCAGTTACTCGATCGGGCCAGCGAGCACCGGGGAGCTGTTTTTT.

The rearrangement joins TRBV20-1 to TRBJ2-1, with 9 bases fitting TRBD2. The germline V gene encodes CDR1 DFQATT and CDR2 SNEGSKA (reference sequence). This CDR3 spans 17 amino acids. Trimming cost V 0 bases and J 9 bases; bases outside gene matches: 15. The CDR3 DNA is TGCAGTGCTAGAGAGTGGCTGATGGGGCGGGAGGGGCGTGAGCAGTTCTTC. Its translation: CSAREWLMGREGREQFF.

This clonotype was detected ten times or more. The chain is built from TRBV11-2 and TRBJ2-1, with D unclear. Germline values: CDR1 SGHAT, CDR2 FQNNGV. Trimming took 5 bases from V and 10 from J, leaving 12 bases between them. The CDR3 runs to 12 residues. This CDR3 reads CASSNRMGEQFF. DNA for the CDR3: TGTGCCAGCAGCAATCGGATGGGGGAGCAGTTCTTC.

This clonotype was recorded only once. The chain joins TRBV7-9 to TRBJ2-3, with D uncertain. The CDR3 covers 14 residues. CDR1 and CDR2 (germline): SEHNR, FQNEAQ (reference sequence). V lost 3 bases and J 4 bases, leaving 11 bases between the germline ends. The CDR3 region has the DNA TGTGCCAGCAGCTTTGGACCCCGCCCAGATACGCAGTATTTT. Amino acid sequence: CASSFGPRPDTQYF. Variable domain in full (rest from reference TRBV7-9 and TRBJ2-3): DTGVSQNPRHKITKRGQNVTFRCDPISEHNRLYWYRQTLGQGPEFLTYFQNEAQLEKSRLLSDRFSAERPKGSFSTLEIQRTEQGDSAMYLCASSFGPRPDTQYFGPGTRLTVL.

V is TRBV6-1 and J is TRBJ2-7; no reliable D call. The CDR3 contains 16 residues. CDR1 and CDR2 (germline): MNHNS, SASEGT. V lost 5 bases to trimming and J lost 2 bases, with 19 bases between them. This CDR3 is CASSKPAGPRTYEQYF. The CDR3 coding sequence is TGTGCCAGCAGTAAACCCGCAGGCCCTCGTACCTACGAGCAGTACTTC.

This clonotype came up many times. V and J are TRBV5-1 and TRBJ2-5; tentatively, D is TRBD2 (5 bases). Trimming stripped 4 bases from V and 3 bases from J, with 19 bases between. The CDR3 has 16 amino acids. Germline V gives CDR1 SGHRS, CDR2 YFSETQ. The CDR3 sequence: CASSRTGDHPEETQYF. As DNA, the CDR3 is TGCGCCAGCAGCCGCACCGGGGATCACCCCGAAGAGACCCAGTACTTC.

This clonotype was seen at least ten times. V gene TRBV7-9 combines with J gene TRBJ2-5, with 7 positions matching TRBD1. The germline gives CDR1 SEHNR, CDR2 FQNEAQ (reference sequence). The CDR3 has 16 amino acids. V was pared by 2 bases and J by 10 bases, with 16 bases of the junction left unmatched. CDR3 bases: TGTGCCAGCAGCTTAAGTGCAGGGGGTCGCTGGTGTGACCAGTACTTC. Translated, it gives CASSLSAGGRWCDQYF.

There are many counts of this clonotype. The genes are TRBV7-9 and TRBJ1-4, with D tentatively TRBD1 (6 bases). The CDR3 contains 13 residues. CDR1 is SEHNR and CDR2 is FQNEAQ in the germline V gene (reference sequence). Trimming left V 7 bases short and J 8 bases short, with 14 bases between. The CDR3 bases are TGTGCCAGCACCTTGACAGGTCCCGAAAAACTGTTTTTT. The encoded protein is CASTLTGPEKLFF.

CDR3 coding DNA: TGCAGTGTTATAGGGACGGGGGGAACAGATACGCAGTATTTT. Encoded protein: CSVIGTGGTDTQYF. The chain couples TRBV20-1 to TRBJ2-3; TRBD2 matches at 7 bases. J lost 3 bases, V lost 7 bases, and 10 bases had no gene match. Germline assignment: CDR1 DFQATT and CDR2 SNEGSKA (reference sequence). This CDR3 is 14 amino acids long.

The chain links TRBV18 to TRBJ2-1; D unresolved. V was trimmed by 3 bases and J by 5 bases, leaving 17 bases between them. This CDR3 has 16 residues. Germline CDR1 KGHSH, CDR2 LQKENI. The CDR3 DNA reads TGTGCCAGCTCACCCTCGAGGAGCGAAATTAACAATGAGCAGTTCTTC. Protein product: CASSPSRSEINNEQFF.

The CDR3 spells CASSPRTGGTNEQFF. The DNA of the CDR3 is TGTGCCAGCAGCCCCCGGACAGGGGGAACGAATGAGCAGTTCTTC. This chain links TRBV7-9 with TRBJ2-1; 10 bases map to TRBD1. The CDR3 contains 15 residues. Unmatched junction bases numbered 8, after V lost 5 bases and J lost 7 bases. CDR1 and CDR2 from the germline V gene are SEHNR and FQNEAQ (reference sequence).

This clonotype was observed at least ten times. J is TRBJ2-5 and V is TRBV5-1; the match to TRBD1 covers 9 bases. V trimming: 4 bases; J trimming: 3 bases; junction bases outside the gene matches: 1. The germline gives CDR1 SGHRS, CDR2 YFSETQ. The length of the CDR3 is 13 residues. CDR3 DNA: TGCGCCAGCAGCCGACAGGGGGAAGAGACCCAGTACTTC. It yields the protein CASSRQGEETQYF.

Concerning this clonotype itself: A much larger clone sits a single nucleotide away, making a read error possible. The rearrangement links TRBV6-5 to TRBJ2-2; D is perhaps TRBD2 (7 bases). Germline V lookup: CDR1 MNHEY, CDR2 SVGAGI. The CDR3 has 14 amino acids. CDR3 sequence (DNA): TGTGCCAGCAGTTACTCCGCCCGGGCGGGGGCGCTGTTTTTT. Amino acid sequence: CASSYSARAGALFF.